This T cell receptor (beta chain) was identified during a study of PD-L1 blockade in urothelial cancer. Overall study context: The authors examined blood 3 weeks (second dose) and 6 weeks after treatment start. When blood samples were assessed, the median T cell count was some 130,000.

This CDR3 is 14 amino acids long. V lost 7 bases and J lost 7; bases outside the gene matches: 10. CDR1 MDHEN and CDR2 SYDVKM come from the germline V gene. Stated time point: pretreatment peripheral blood. Each patient gave between 1 and 8 samples, pretreatment and on-treatment. TCRdb's table, derived via immunoSEQ multiplex PCR, lists solely in-frame clones and lacks some. Of about 43,000 clones in the sample, approximately 80% were seen once. The TCR was taken from a man aged 60 to 75 with urothelial cancer. Sequences were derived from PBMCs, sampled around atezolizumab (anti-PD-L1) treatment. The V call is TRBV28, the J call TRBJ1-5; 7 bases line up with TRBD1. The CDR3 loop is CASNPRGLRQPQHF. The CDR3 nucleotides read TGTGCCAGCAATCCTAGGGGGCTTCGGCAGCCCCAGCATTTT. The variable domain in full, completed from reference TRBV28 and TRBJ1-5, reads DVKVTQSSRYLVKRTGEKVFLECVQDMDHENMFWYRQDPGLGLRLIYFSYDVKMKEKGDIPEGYSVSREKKERFSLILESASTNQTSMYLCASNPRGLRQPQHFGDGTRLSIL.